This TCR beta chain originates from a study of control samples from healthy donors and cancer patients. Profiled with immunoSEQ multiplex PCR; TCRdb holds only in-frame clones, not every one. The table has approximately 120,000 clones, roughly 84% seen once. The CDR3 runs 12 residues. V was trimmed by 6 bases and J by 3 bases, leaving 7 bases between them. Germline CDR1 KGHDR, CDR2 SFDVKD. This chain uses TRBV24-1 with TRBJ1-2, with D unclear. This TCR derives from a man aged 40-49 years in good health. The specimen sequenced was blood. CDR3 residues: CATSTGYYGYTF. In DNA, the CDR3 is TGTGCCACCAGTACCGGATACTATGGCTACACCTTC.